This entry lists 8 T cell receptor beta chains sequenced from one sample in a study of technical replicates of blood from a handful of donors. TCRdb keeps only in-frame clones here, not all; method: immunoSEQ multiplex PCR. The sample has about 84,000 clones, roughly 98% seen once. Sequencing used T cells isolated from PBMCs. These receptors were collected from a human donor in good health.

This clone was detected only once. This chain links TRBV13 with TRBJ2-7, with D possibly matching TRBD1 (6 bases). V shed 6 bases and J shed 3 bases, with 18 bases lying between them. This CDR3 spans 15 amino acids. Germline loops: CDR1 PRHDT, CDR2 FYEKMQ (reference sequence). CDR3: CASSEQGSQVYEQYF. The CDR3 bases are TGTGCCAGCAGTGAACAGGGATCCCAGGTCTACGAGCAGTACTTC.

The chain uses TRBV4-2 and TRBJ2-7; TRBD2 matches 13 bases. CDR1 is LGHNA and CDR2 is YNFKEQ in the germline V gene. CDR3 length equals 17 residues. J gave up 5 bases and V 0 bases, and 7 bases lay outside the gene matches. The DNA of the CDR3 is TGTGCCAGCAGCCAAGATGGGGGACTAGCGGGACGGAACGAGCAGTACTTC. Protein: CASSQDGGLAGRNEQYF.

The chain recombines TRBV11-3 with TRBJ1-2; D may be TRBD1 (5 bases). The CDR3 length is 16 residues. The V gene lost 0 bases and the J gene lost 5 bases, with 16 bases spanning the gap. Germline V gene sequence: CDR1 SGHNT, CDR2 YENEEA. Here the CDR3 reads CASSLDSGGTLYGYTF. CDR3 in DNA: TGTGCCAGCAGCTTAGATTCAGGAGGGACCCTATATGGCTACACCTTC.

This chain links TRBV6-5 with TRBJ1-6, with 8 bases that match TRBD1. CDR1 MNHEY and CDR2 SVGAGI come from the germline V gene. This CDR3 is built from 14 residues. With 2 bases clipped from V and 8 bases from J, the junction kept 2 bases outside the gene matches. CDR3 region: CASSYPGGDSPLHF. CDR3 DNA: TGTGCCAGCAGTTACCCAGGGGGCGATTCACCCCTCCACTTT.

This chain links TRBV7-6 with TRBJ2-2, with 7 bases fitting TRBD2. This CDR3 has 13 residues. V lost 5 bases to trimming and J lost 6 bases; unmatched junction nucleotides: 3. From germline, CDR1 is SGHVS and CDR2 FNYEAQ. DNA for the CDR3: TGTGCCAGCAGCCCGACTAGCTCCGGGGAGCTGTTTTTT. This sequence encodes CASSPTSSGELFF.

DNA for the CDR3: TGTGCCATCAGTGAGTCAGAAGACCCTAGCTCCTACGAGCAGTACTTC. It translates to CAISESEDPSSYEQYF. V is TRBV10-3 and J is TRBJ2-7; D call uncertain. V was shortened by 0 bases and J by 0 bases, with 12 bases between the two germline ends. The germline V gene has CDR1 ENHRY and CDR2 SYGVKD. This CDR3 region has 16 residues.

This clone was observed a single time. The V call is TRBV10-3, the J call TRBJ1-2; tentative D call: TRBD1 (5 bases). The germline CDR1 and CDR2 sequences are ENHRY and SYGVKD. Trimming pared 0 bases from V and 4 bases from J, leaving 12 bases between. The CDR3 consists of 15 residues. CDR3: CAISESGGTSYGYTF. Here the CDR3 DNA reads TGTGCCATCAGTGAGTCGGGAGGGACCAGCTATGGCTACACCTTC.

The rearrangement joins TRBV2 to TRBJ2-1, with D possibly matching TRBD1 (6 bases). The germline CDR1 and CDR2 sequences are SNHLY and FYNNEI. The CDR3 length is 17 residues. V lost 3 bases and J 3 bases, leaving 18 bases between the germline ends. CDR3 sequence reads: CASSDPPTGGVYNEQFF. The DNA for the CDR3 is TGTGCCAGCAGTGACCCCCCGACAGGCGGAGTCTACAATGAGCAGTTCTTC.